The T cell receptor beta chain described here comes from a study of CD8 T cells in Susac syndrome. This clonotype was counted between two and nine times. Its antigen is as yet unknown. The V end was cut by 8 bases, the J end by 4 bases, with 9 bases between. The CDR3 has 11 amino acids. Germline loops: CDR1 LGHDT, CDR2 YNNKEL (reference sequence). Blood CD8+ and CD4+ T cells underwent high-throughput TCR beta sequencing. Negative isolation was used for CD8+ and CD4+ T cells, and FACS enrichment was applied to TEMRA cells. The study's findings and limits: The study admitted that it had a relatively small number of individuals in its TCR sequencing and HLA analysis.

A quantity of about 0.5 to 1 ug RNA underwent reverse transcription using random hexamers. Across 54 Vbeta and 13 Jbeta, immunoSEQ multiplex PCR amplified TCR beta CDR3. TCRdb processed the immunoSEQ multiplex PCR reads anew with MiXCR; each CDR3 protein has one entry. The data contain about 200,000 distinct CDR3 sequences, approximately 93% of them singletons. The rearrangement links TRBV3-1 to TRBJ2-7; D may be TRBD1 (6 bases). The sequence came from a human donor in good health. The specimen sequenced was CD4+ T cells from PBMCs. CDR3 nucleotide sequence: TGTGCCAGCGGGCAGGGGTACGAGCAGTACTTC. It encodes CASGQGYEQYF.